The T cell receptor beta chain described here comes from a study of T cell responses to AZD1222 COVID-19 vaccine (dated by TCRdb to 2020 to 2023). Notes on the research overall: A total of approximately 250 trial participants underwent TCR sequencing, of whom about 200 had received two doses of AZD1222 and about 25 had received two doses of the MenACWY control vaccine. Trial participants were enrolled into age subgroups of 18-55, 56-69 and 70-plus years, which contained about 150, 27 and 61 TCR-sequenced participants, respectively.

Reading the label with the study, this specimen's time point is: baseline before first vaccination. In the paper's terms, the treatment or condition label means: meningococcal conjugate vaccine given as trial control. Vaccinee samples came from UK trials COV001 and COV002, including a single-blind randomized controlled phase 2/3 trial of AZD1222 (ChAdOx1 nCoV-19) in healthy adults. For TCRbeta chain sequencing, PBMC samples from trial participants were taken at day 0 and at day 28 after the second dose. The CDR3 regions of human TCRbeta chains were subjected to immunosequencing. On the authors' methods: TCRs in the repertoires were compared against a reference library of SARS-CoV-2-specific TCRs that had been generated with the MIRA antigen-specificity platform. Breadth meant the fraction of unique TCRs that were SARS-CoV-2-associated, whereas depth meant the fraction of total T cells that were SARS-CoV-2-associated. Using the MIRA data, every spike-specific TCR was mapped to the spike region that the TCR reacted to and assigned to either a CD4 or a CD8 class. Log10-transformed breadth and depth values were compared by one-way ANOVA with Sidak's multiple comparisons tests. TCRdb retrieved this table from immuneACCESS and kept in-frame rearrangements only. Not all clones are present; in checked studies, unresolved V genes account for under half, and no reason is known for the remainder. V and J calls and clone size are as listed in that table; D and trimming were resolved from the DNA. The sample contains 130,000 to 150,000 clones, roughly four fifths of them found a single time. The ten largest make up around 4.3% of the sample.

Counted from cysteine to phenylalanine, this CDR3 has 13 amino acids. Only the CDR3 DNA is retained, 39 bases long and in frame from the first base. Cut back by 7 bases and 2 bases, the V and J ends lie 11 bases apart. CDR1 and CDR2 are read off the germline V gene as ENHRY and SYGVKD. Broader findings and caveats from the paper: Most participants were white British and females outnumbered males, and the authors suggested that clonal diversity may have been underestimated. Conclusions about previously exposed vaccinees are limited because only six or seven AZD1222 recipients were SARS-CoV-2 seropositive at baseline. Reportedly, close to half of the unique spike-specific TCRs recognized epitopes lying outside the regions that are mutated in the B.1.351 and B.1.1.7 variants. Because no samples from the day 14 peak response were available, repertoires could be characterized only after the peak T cell response. In the small 56-69-year group, the increase in depth fell short of significance, most likely because of low power. A significant rise in spike-specific TCR breadth and depth was observed after two AZD1222 doses relative to day 0 and relative to MenACWY recipients. The whole spike protein was spanned by vaccine-associated CD4 TCRs, and dominant responses were seen in regions 160-218 and 743-854.

Notes on this clone: No antigen is known for it. No per-base quality is available; no much larger clone lies one base away.

This receptor chain uses TRBV10-3 and TRBJ1-1, and the D gene may be TRBD1, 6 bases matching. The receptor was isolated from an adult in good health. This specimen consisted of peripheral blood, obtained on day 0 of MenACWY control vaccination. The nucleotide sequence reads as follows: TGTGCCATCACCGGGGACATTAACACTGAAGCTTTCTTT. This encodes CAITGDINTEAFF.